A selection of T cell receptor beta chains follows, all from one sample in a study of blood T cell repertoires in COVID-19. TCRdb's table, derived via immunoSEQ multiplex PCR, lists solely in-frame clones and lacks some. The sample yields some 120,000 clones, less than 90% seen once. The sequenced sample was peripheral blood. The origin of the receptors is a woman of 80 years or more with acute or convalescent COVID-19. Each CDR3 is given with its conserved first and last residue. The order of the fields is D gene, J gene, clone size, V gene, CDR3 protein, CDR3 DNA. The D gene is left open where the match is weak. Some rows mark clone size as missing; the rest say once, few, many or name a class of expanded clone.

d_call: NA; j_call: TRBJ1-2; clone_size: once; v_call: TRBV7-2; cdr3_aa: CASSLSRVYGYTF; cdr3_nt: TGTGCCAGCAGCTTGTCCAGGGTCTATGGCTACACCTTC
d_call: TRBD2; j_call: TRBJ2-3; clone_size: NA; v_call: TRBV6-5; cdr3_aa: CASTRGASTDTQYF; cdr3_nt: TGTGCCAGCACGCGGGGGGCTAGCACAGATACGCAGTATTTT
d_call: NA; j_call: TRBJ2-1; clone_size: NA; v_call: TRBV19; cdr3_aa: CASSASGLWGSYNEQFF; cdr3_nt: TGTGCCAGTAGTGCTTCTGGACTATGGGGCTCCTACAATGAGCAGTTCTTC
d_call: NA; j_call: TRBJ1-2; clone_size: NA; v_call: TRBV5-8; cdr3_aa: CASSLVQGPTKGYTF; cdr3_nt: TGTGCCAGCAGCTTGGTCCAGGGCCCAACTAAGGGCTACACCTTC
d_call: TRBD1; j_call: TRBJ1-2; clone_size: NA; v_call: TRBV5-1; cdr3_aa: CASSLQGFDGYTF; cdr3_nt: TGCGCCAGCAGCTTACAGGGGTTTGATGGCTACACCTTC
d_call: NA; j_call: TRBJ2-1; clone_size: NA; v_call: TRBV4-1; cdr3_aa: CASSQEARAGPKQFF; cdr3_nt: TGCGCCAGCAGCCAAGAAGCTCGGGCGGGGCCCAAACAGTTCTTC
d_call: NA; j_call: TRBJ1-3; clone_size: once; v_call: TRBV18; cdr3_aa: CASSPPGTAPGNTIYF; cdr3_nt: TGTGCCAGCTCACCACCGGGGACTGCCCCTGGAAACACCATATATTTT
d_call: NA; j_call: TRBJ1-5; clone_size: NA; v_call: TRBV7-2; cdr3_aa: CASSQSPDSNQPQHF; cdr3_nt: TGTGCCAGCAGCCAATCGCCAGATAGCAATCAGCCCCAGCATTTT
d_call: NA; j_call: TRBJ2-3; clone_size: NA; v_call: TRBV5-1; cdr3_aa: CASSLGGDTQYF; cdr3_nt: TGCGCCAGCAGCTTGGGAGGAGATACGCAGTATTTT
d_call: TRBD1; j_call: TRBJ1-2; clone_size: NA; v_call: TRBV7-2; cdr3_aa: CASSSPGQDHYGYTF; cdr3_nt: TGTGCCAGCAGCTCACCTGGACAGGACCATTATGGCTACACCTTC
d_call: NA; j_call: TRBJ2-3; clone_size: NA; v_call: TRBV5-1; cdr3_aa: CASSLDFGDTQYF; cdr3_nt: TGCGCCAGCAGCTTGGACTTTGGAGATACGCAGTATTTT
d_call: TRBD1; j_call: TRBJ1-2; clone_size: NA; v_call: TRBV19; cdr3_aa: CASSNDRGRNYGYTF; cdr3_nt: TGTGCCAGTAGTAACGACAGGGGCCGAAACTATGGCTACACCTTC
d_call: NA; j_call: TRBJ1-1; clone_size: NA; v_call: TRBV5-1; cdr3_aa: CASSLGRRHAFF; cdr3_nt: TGCGCCAGCAGCTTGGGACGCAGACATGCTTTCTTT
d_call: TRBD1; j_call: TRBJ2-6; clone_size: NA; v_call: TRBV7-9; cdr3_aa: CASSSDRGSGANVLTF; cdr3_nt: TGTGCCAGCAGCTCGGACAGGGGGTCTGGGGCCAACGTCCTGACTTTC
d_call: NA; j_call: TRBJ2-3; clone_size: NA; v_call: TRBV19; cdr3_aa: CASSRAGGHTDTQYF; cdr3_nt: TGTGCCAGTAGCAGGGCCGGTGGGCACACAGATACGCAGTATTTT
d_call: NA; j_call: TRBJ1-6; clone_size: NA; v_call: TRBV7-2; cdr3_aa: CASSSTANSPLHF; cdr3_nt: TGTGCCAGCAGCTCGACTGCGAATTCACCCCTCCACTTT
d_call: NA; j_call: TRBJ1-1; clone_size: NA; v_call: TRBV18; cdr3_aa: CASSRTGPEAFF; cdr3_nt: TGTGCCAGCTCACGCACAGGGCCTGAAGCTTTCTTT
d_call: NA; j_call: TRBJ1-1; clone_size: NA; v_call: TRBV19; cdr3_aa: CASSIERRAEAFF; cdr3_nt: TGTGCCAGTAGTATTGAGCGGAGGGCTGAAGCTTTCTTT
d_call: NA; j_call: TRBJ1-2; clone_size: NA; v_call: TRBV7-2; cdr3_aa: CASSLTRSYGYTF; cdr3_nt: TGTGCCAGCAGCTTGACCAGGTCGTATGGCTACACCTTC
d_call: TRBD2; j_call: TRBJ2-3; clone_size: NA; v_call: TRBV5-4; cdr3_aa: CASSFGGGAPDTQYF; cdr3_nt: TGTGCCAGCAGCTTCGGCGGGGGGGCCCCAGATACGCAGTATTTT
d_call: TRBD1; j_call: TRBJ2-2; clone_size: once; v_call: TRBV3-1/TRBV3-2; cdr3_aa: CASSLQGARAGELFF; cdr3_nt: TGTGCCAGCAGCCTACAGGGGGCGCGCGCCGGGGAGCTGTTTTTT
d_call: NA; j_call: TRBJ2-1; clone_size: NA; v_call: TRBV4-2; cdr3_aa: CASSSPGLPDNEQFF; cdr3_nt: TGTGCCAGCAGCTCCCCCGGACTACCGGACAATGAGCAGTTCTTC
d_call: TRBD1; j_call: TRBJ1-6; clone_size: NA; v_call: TRBV18; cdr3_aa: CASSSSKAGGSPLHF; cdr3_nt: TGTGCCAGCTCAAGTAGTAAGGCAGGGGGGTCACCCCTCCACTTT